One and the same sample provided the 5 T cell receptor beta chains below, sequenced in a study of long-term antiretroviral therapy in people with HIV. Researchers report immunoSEQ v3.0 was run at survey level. Profiled with immunoSEQ multiplex PCR; TCRdb holds only in-frame clones, not every one. The sample holds about 9,700 clones; roughly three quarters are singletons and the top ten take over 20%. The sample consisted of unsorted PBMCs, taken 1.8 years before starting antiretroviral therapy. These receptors were collected from a man in his forties with HIV.

The chain couples TRBV18 to TRBJ1-1; D is possibly TRBD1 (5 bases). This CDR3 is 15 amino acids long. The V gene's germline CDR1 is KGHSH and CDR2 LQKENI. Deletions cut 4 bases from V and 1 base from J, with 13 bases between. The CDR3 spells CASSLGPQPNTEAFF. The DNA for the CDR3 is TGTGCCAGCTCACTGGGACCCCAACCGAACACTGAAGCTTTCTTT. The full variable domain, completed using reference TRBV18 and TRBJ1-1, is NAGVMQNPRHLVRRRGQEARLRCSPMKGHSHVYWYRQLPEEGLKFMVYLQKENIIDESGMPKERFSAEFPKEGPSILRIQQVVRGDSAAYFCASSLGPQPNTEAFFGQGTRLTVV.

V is TRBV5-1 and J is TRBJ1-1; D unresolved. The CDR3 spans 13 residues. The germline V gene encodes CDR1 SGHRS and CDR2 YFSETQ. Trimming stripped 5 bases from V and 6 bases from J, with 14 bases between. The CDR3 here is CASRRALTAEAFF. In nucleotides, the CDR3 is TGCGCCAGCAGAAGGGCCCTTACGGCTGAAGCTTTCTTT.

This sequence joins TRBV9 and TRBJ1-3, with a possible D match to TRBD1 (6 bases). The V end was cut by 4 bases, the J end by 0 bases, with 11 bases between. The CDR3 loop spans 15 amino acids. Germline V gene lookup returns CDR1 SGDLS and CDR2 YYNGEE. The CDR3 is CASSQGGFSGNTIYF. The CDR3 region has the DNA TGTGCCAGCAGCCAAGGGGGTTTCTCTGGAAACACCATATATTTT.

This clone has a handful of counts. V and J are TRBV28 and TRBJ1-6; 11 bases agree with TRBD1. The length of the CDR3 is 13 residues. Germline CDR1 MDHEN, CDR2 SYDVKM. The junction had 2 bases not matched to a gene; V was cut back by 6 bases and J by 10 bases. The CDR3 spells CASSGTGGSPLHF. DNA for the CDR3: TGTGCCAGCAGCGGGACAGGGGGATCACCCCTCCACTTT.

J is TRBJ2-1 and V is TRBV5-1; TRBD2 matches 8 bases. The trim removed 0 bases at V and 5 bases at J, leaving 4 bases unmatched. Germline CDR1 SGHRS, CDR2 YFSETQ. The CDR3 contains 15 residues. CDR3 residues: CASSLAPGGNNEQFF. In DNA form, the CDR3 reads TGCGCCAGCAGCTTGGCCCCGGGAGGGAACAATGAGCAGTTCTTC.